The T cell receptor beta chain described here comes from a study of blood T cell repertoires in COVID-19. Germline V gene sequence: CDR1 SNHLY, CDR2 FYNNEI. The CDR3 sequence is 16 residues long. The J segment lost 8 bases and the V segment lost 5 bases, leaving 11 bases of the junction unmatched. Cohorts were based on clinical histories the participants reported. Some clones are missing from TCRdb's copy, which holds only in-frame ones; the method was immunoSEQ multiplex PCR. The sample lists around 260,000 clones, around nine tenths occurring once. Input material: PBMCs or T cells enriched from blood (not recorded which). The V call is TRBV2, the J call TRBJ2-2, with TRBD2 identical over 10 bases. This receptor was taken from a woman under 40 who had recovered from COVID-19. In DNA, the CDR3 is TGTGCCAGCAGTTGGGAGCGGGAGGGATTCTTAGGGGAGCTGTTTTTT. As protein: CASSWEREGFLGELFF.